These 16 T cell receptor beta chains were sequenced from one sample in a study of cytomegalovirus exposure and HLA in healthy donors. The study ran its PCR with 60 Vbeta and 13 Jbeta primers. Assay: immunoSEQ multiplex PCR; the TCRdb copy retains only in-frame clones and omits some. The table records around 120,000 clones, approximately 78% of them present only once. Material: PBMCs. Receptors were obtained from a human donor in good health.

A remark on this clone: The junction shows a germline mismatch at one end, possibly a read error. The DNA for the CDR3 is TGTTCCAGCGGACTAGCGGGTAGGGATACGCAGTATTTT. As protein: CSSGLAGRDTQYF. The rearrangement links TRBV7-9 to TRBJ2-3; 11 bases agree with TRBD2. The V gene's germline CDR1 is SEHNR and CDR2 FQNEAQ (reference sequence). The CDR3 loop spans 13 amino acids. Full variable domain (remainder filled in from reference TRBV7-9 and TRBJ2-3): DTGVSQNPRHKITKRGQNVTFRCDPISEHNRLYWYRQTLGQGPEFLTYFQNEAQLEKSRLLSDRFSAERPKGSFSTLEIQRTEQGDSAMYLCSSGLAGRDTQYFGPGTRLTVL.

This chain uses TRBV5-4 with TRBJ1-5, with D perhaps matching TRBD1 (5 bases). This CDR3 is 14 amino acids long. Trimming took 4 bases from V and 1 from J, leaving 9 bases between them. Germline V lookup: CDR1 SGHNT, CDR2 YYREEE (reference sequence). CDR3 sequence reads: CASSRQGSNQPQHF. The CDR3, as DNA: TGTGCCAGCAGCCGGCAGGGAAGCAATCAGCCCCAGCATTTT.

J is TRBJ2-1 and V is TRBV7-9, with D possibly matching TRBD2 (5 bases). Germline V gene data show CDR1 as SEHNR and CDR2 as FQNEAQ (reference sequence). V was clipped by 4 bases and J by 10 bases, with 11 bases between them. This CDR3 region has 12 residues. This CDR3 is CASSYGVGEQFF. For the CDR3, the DNA is TGTGCCAGCAGCTACGGGGTCGGAGAGCAGTTCTTC.

This sequence joins TRBV7-3 and TRBJ1-1; no firm D call. Germline V gene data show CDR1 as SGHTA and CDR2 as FQGTGA. With 0 bases removed from V and 1 base from J, the gap between germline ends came to 6 bases. This CDR3 has 14 amino acids. CDR3 DNA: TGTGCCAGCAGCTTAACGAGCTCGAACACTGAAGCTTTCTTT. Amino acid sequence: CASSLTSSNTEAFF.

This clone was counted between two and nine times. The chain carries TRBV5-6 and TRBJ1-1; possible D gene TRBD1, 5 bases. The CDR3 consists of 13 residues. V was clipped by 3 bases and J by 4 bases, with 10 bases between them. Per germline, CDR1 SGHDT and CDR2 YYEEEE. CDR3 nucleotide sequence: TGTGCCAGCAGCTCCGGGAGGGGCACTGAAGCTTTCTTT. This codes for CASSSGRGTEAFF.

Only a few counts were recorded for this clone. The J gene is TRBJ2-7, the V gene TRBV7-2, with a possible D match to TRBD2 (6 bases). V gave up 5 bases and J gave up 4 bases, with 12 bases separating them. The CDR3 is made up of 13 amino acids. CDR1 is SGHTA, CDR2 FQGNSA, per germline. DNA for the CDR3: TGTGCCAGCAGCCCATGGGGAGGATACGAGCAGTACTTC. This gives the protein CASSPWGGYEQYF.

The chain carries TRBV28 and TRBJ1-2, with D possibly matching TRBD1 (6 bases). The germline V gene has CDR1 MDHEN and CDR2 SYDVKM. The V and J ends lost 4 bases and 9 bases respectively, with 12 bases between them. CDR3 length: 12 residues. The CDR3 nucleotides are TGTGCCAGCAGTTATAACAGGGATAGCTACACCTTC. Its protein product is CASSYNRDSYTF.

The J gene is TRBJ2-5, the V gene TRBV2, with 7 bases aligning to TRBD1. The germline V gene has CDR1 SNHLY and CDR2 FYNNEI. The CDR3 extends over 15 amino acids. Losses at the gene ends were 6 bases for V and 2 bases for J; bases not matched to a gene: 9. This CDR3 is CASRGNRGQQETQYF. The CDR3 DNA reads as TGTGCCAGCAGGGGTAACAGGGGCCAGCAAGAGACCCAGTACTTC.

This chain connects TRBV7-2 to TRBJ2-7; TRBD2 agrees at 7 bases. The CDR3 spans 14 residues. The V gene end was trimmed by 5 bases and the J gene end by 7 bases; junction bases not matched to a gene: 11. Germline-derived CDR1 and CDR2 are SGHTA and FQGNSA. The CDR3 nucleotides are TGTGCCAGCAGCCCAGCGGGACGGACCCGGGAGCAGTACTTC. Residues: CASSPAGRTREQYF. The full variable domain, with the rest looked up from reference TRBV7-2 and TRBJ2-7, is GAGVSQSPSNKVTEKGKDVELRCDPISGHTALYWYRQSLGQGLEFLIYFQGNSAPDKSGLPSDRFSAERTGGSVSTLTIQRTQQEDSAVYLCASSPAGRTREQYFGPGTRLTVT.

The chain uses TRBV5-6 and TRBJ2-1; TRBD2 matches at 13 bases. Germline V gene sequence: CDR1 SGHDT, CDR2 YYEEEE. V lost 3 bases, J lost 4 bases, and 10 bases stayed unmatched. The CDR3 has 18 residues. The CDR3 protein is CASSWGARTSGGYNEQFF. CDR3 nucleotide sequence: TGTGCCAGCAGCTGGGGCGCCAGGACTAGCGGGGGTTACAATGAGCAGTTCTTC.

To note about this clone: Other DNA sequences in the sample encode the same CDR3. The chain's CDR3 is CASSLGIGQGADEQYF. DNA for the CDR3: TGCGCCAGCAGCTTGGGAATCGGACAGGGGGCAGACGAGCAGTACTTC. The chain recombines TRBV5-1 with TRBJ2-7; 11 bases are a match to TRBD1. CDR3 length equals 16 residues. The germline V gene has CDR1 SGHRS and CDR2 YFSETQ. V shed 0 bases and J 5 bases; nucleotides not matched to a gene: 7.

The chain has TRBV7-2 and TRBJ2-2; weak D call: TRBD1 (6 bases). Trimming removed 1 base at V and 3 bases at J, with 9 bases between. The CDR3 contains 15 residues. CDR1 is SGHTA, CDR2 FQGNSA, per germline. CDR3 coding DNA: TGTGCCAGCAGCTTAGTTGCAGGGGACACCGGGGAGCTGTTTTTT. The encoded protein is CASSLVAGDTGELFF.

The genes are TRBV5-1 and TRBJ2-5; D possibly corresponds to TRBD2 (5 bases). Germline lookup yields CDR1 SGHRS and CDR2 YFSETQ. Deletions cut 0 bases from V and 11 bases from J, with 20 bases between. The CDR3 sequence is 15 residues long. In DNA, the CDR3 is TGCGCCAGCAGCTTGGGACCGGACGCACCCGGGGAGCAGTACTTC. Its translation is CASSLGPDAPGEQYF.

The chain recombines TRBV6-5 with TRBJ2-6, with TRBD1 matching 7 bases. V was clipped by 6 bases and J by 4 bases; unmatched bases: 6. CDR1 and CDR2 from the germline V gene are MNHEY and SVGAGI. This CDR3 comprises 15 residues. The DNA of the CDR3 is TGTGCCAGCAGACCGACAGGGTTAGGGGCCAACGTCCTGACTTTC. This gives the protein CASRPTGLGANVLTF.

The chain is built from TRBV21-1 and TRBJ1-3; TRBD1, as called in the table, went unchecked against the DNA. TRBV21-1 constitutes a pseudogene. The CDR3 totals 14 residues. DNA of the CDR3: TGTGCCAGCAGTCTCGGACAGGGAGGAAACACCATATATTTT. This encodes CASSLGQGGNTIYF.

This chain links TRBV5-1 with TRBJ2-6, with TRBD1 identical over 8 bases. The CDR3 totals 17 residues. V trimming: 3 bases; J trimming: 0 bases; junction bases outside the gene matches: 5. Germline V gene data show CDR1 as SGHRS and CDR2 as YFSETQ. CDR3 sequence: CASSSGQGSSGANVLTF. CDR3 nucleotides: TGCGCCAGCAGCTCTGGACAGGGAAGCTCTGGGGCCAACGTCCTGACTTTC.